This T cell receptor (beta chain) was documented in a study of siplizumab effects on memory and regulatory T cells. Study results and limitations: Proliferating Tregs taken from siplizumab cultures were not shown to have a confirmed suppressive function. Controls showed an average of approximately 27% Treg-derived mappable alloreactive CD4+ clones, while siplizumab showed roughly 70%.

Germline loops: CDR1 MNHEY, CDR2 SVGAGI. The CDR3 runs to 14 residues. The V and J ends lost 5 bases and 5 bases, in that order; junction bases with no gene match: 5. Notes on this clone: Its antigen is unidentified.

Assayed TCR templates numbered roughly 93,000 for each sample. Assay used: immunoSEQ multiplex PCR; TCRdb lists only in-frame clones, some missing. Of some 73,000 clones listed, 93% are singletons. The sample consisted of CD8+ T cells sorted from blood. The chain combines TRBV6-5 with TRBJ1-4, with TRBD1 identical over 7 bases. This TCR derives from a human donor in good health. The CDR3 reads CASSGDSGNEKLFF. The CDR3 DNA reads TGTGCCAGCAGTGGGGACAGTGGGAATGAAAAACTGTTTTTT.